The clone carrying this TCR beta chain was counted a single time. These data belong to a study of blood T cell repertoires in COVID-19. Background on the study: Sites in the United States, Italy and Spain provided acute and convalescent COVID-19 samples. Sources were T cells, B-cell-depleted T cells, or PBMCs; the material itself was cDNA or gDNA.

The germline V gene has CDR1 SNHLY and CDR2 FYNNEI. Trimming took 8 bases from V and 11 from J; bases not matched to a gene: 5. CDR3 length equals 11 residues. In the study's own analysis: Amplification from reference gene primers served as the basis for estimated nucleated cell counts. Clones were sequenced by immunoSEQ multiplex PCR, and TCRdb holds only the in-frame ones, with some missing. That table gives V, J and clone size, and the DNA gave D and trimming. The sample carries 140,000 to 150,000 clones, 80% to 90% recorded once. The receptor's source is a human donor with acute or convalescent COVID-19. The donor label of this sample is uncertain. The chain employs TRBV2 and TRBJ2-7; TRBD1 agrees at 11 bases. The specimen was peripheral blood. CDR3 in amino acids: CASGQGALEYV. Here the CDR3 DNA reads TGTGCCAGCGGACAGGGGGCATTGGAGTACGTC.